This T cell receptor beta chain is drawn from a study of metastatic and nonmetastatic thyroid tumors. Study as a whole: Across blood and tumor or nodule tissue, repertoires from malignant and benign thyroid patients were compared with one another.

In germline, CDR1 is WSHSY, CDR2 SAAADI. The CDR3 runs to 17 residues. V lost 3 bases, J lost 6 bases, and 23 bases lay in between. Study-wide points: For both blood and tumor, malignant thyroid tumors reportedly showed significantly higher TCR beta diversity than benign nodules did.

In the original analysis: Built for papillary thyroid cancer, a distant-metastasis classifier drew on CDR3 differences across clinicopathological groups. TCRdb called clones again from the PCR reads with MiXCR. TCRdb, not the authors, supplied the V and J calls. The table records about 24,000 clones, roughly a fifth of them present only once. No treatment of any kind had been given to any patient before thyroid surgery. This clone ranks as medium-sized (0.01 to 0.1%). No antigen is known for it. Sample: blood. This receptor was obtained from a female donor with papillary thyroid cancer or a benign thyroid nodule (not recorded which). Some clones in this sample may be carry-over from other donors' samples. The genes are TRBV10-2 and TRBJ1-2; weak D call: TRBD1 (5 bases). The CDR3 region has the DNA TGCGCCAGCAGTGAAGGGGACGGAGTCATGGGGTCCAATGGCTACACCTTC. Protein sequence: CASSEGDGVMGSNGYTF.